This T cell receptor (beta chain) was found in a study of STAT3 mutations in large granular lymphocyte leukemia. Study-level findings and limits: Every T-cell large granular lymphocyte leukemia patient had at least one immunodominant TCR beta clonotype.

TCRdb's table, derived via immunoSEQ multiplex PCR, lists solely in-frame clones and lacks some. The repertoire consists of fewer than 11,000 clones, with more than 70% occurring once and the leading ten covering 37%. As for this clone: Its specificity is unknown.

The sequence was collected from a man aged 55 to 70 with T-cell large granular lymphocyte leukemia. Some clones in this sample may be carry-over from other donors' samples. The specimen sequenced was peripheral blood mononuclear cells.

The CDR3 DNA is TGCGCCAGCAGCCTGACACCGATGAACACTGAAGCTTTCTTT. Protein sequence: CASSLTPMNTEAFF. This chain links TRBV5-1 with TRBJ1-1; no definite D call. V dropped 4 bases and J dropped 0 bases, with 10 bases sitting between them. Germline V lookup: CDR1 SGHRS, CDR2 YFSETQ. This CDR3 contains 14 residues.